The clone carrying this T cell receptor (beta chain) was seen a few times. The antigen is not known. This CDR3 spans 14 amino acids. Germline V gene sequence: CDR1 MNHEY, CDR2 SVGAGI. Trimming took 6 bases from V and 5 from J; bases not matched to a gene: 7. Since all of the isolated RNA was reverse transcribed, expressed TCRB transcripts were what got sequenced. The protocol was immunoSEQ multiplex PCR, while the TCRdb copy is restricted to in-frame clones and leaves out a portion. The sample carries under 300,000 clones, about 15% recorded once. Heparinised blood was drawn once per donor, averaging roughly 120 mL. It was via CD45RO/CCR7/CD25/CD127/CD95/CD27 that CD4+ naive, central memory, regulatory and stem cell-like memory cells were sorted. The sample is drawn from a study of beta chain features in type 1 diabetes. Study conclusions and caveats: Since sequencing was performed on cDNA, cells with high TCR expression could be over-represented. Reduced insertions and increased deletions marked VDJ junctions in type 1 diabetes patients. All four CD4+ subsets of Type 1 diabetes patients contained TCRB CDR3s that were moderately but significantly shorter.

The sequencing input was naive CD4+ T cells from blood. This TCR was recovered from a man aged 25-45 years with type 1 diabetes. The chain carries TRBV6-5 and TRBJ2-5; TRBD1 matches 9 bases. CDR3 amino acids: CASRPRTGVETQYF. The CDR3 DNA follows: TGTGCCAGCAGACCGAGGACAGGGGTGGAGACCCAGTACTTC.